The present T cell receptor beta chain was sequenced within a study of spatial heterogeneity in lung cancer. Across the whole study: Strong correlation was found between tumor-region TCR transcript counts and a T cell module score from matched bulk RNA-seq. Raw reads showed each unique TCR and UMI combination turning up more than ten times on average. General study points: Intratumoral expanded alpha and beta TCR counts were found to track tumor mutation counts.

TCRdb reanalysed the 5' RACE reads using MiXCR and keeps one entry per CDR3 protein. The data contain fewer than 6,000 distinct CDR3 sequences, 25% to 30% of them singletons. Sample share makes this clonotype medium-sized. Its antigen is currently unknown. Time point denoted: sample taken at primary tumor resection. With V trimmed by 4 bases and J by 8 bases, 7 bases remained unmatched. Germline CDR1 reads SGHAT; CDR2 reads FQDESV (reference sequence). This CDR3 has 15 residues. This chain joins TRBV11-1 and TRBJ1-4, with 10 positions matching TRBD1. The sequences come from lung tumor tissue, collected at surgery. This TCR derives from a female donor with early-stage non-small cell lung cancer. CDR3 region: CASSSTGTGVEKLFF. In DNA form, the CDR3 reads TGTGCCAGCAGCTCGACCGGGACAGGGGTAGAAAAACTGTTTTTT.